This passage covers 23 T cell receptor beta chains from one sample sequenced in a study of CD8+CD57+ T cells in acquired aplastic anemia. Both TCR beta VDJ combination and CDR3 sequence profiling were carried out. Genomic DNA was the template for this profiling. TCRdb analysed the reads with MiXCR anew, one entry per CDR3 protein. Among around 68,000 distinct CDR3 sequences listed, 45% to 55% were seen once. Sequenced input: sorted CD4+, CD8+, or CD8+CD57+ T cells (not recorded which) from PBMCs. The receptors stem from a human donor in good health, serving as a control.

This clonotype appeared many times. The chain has TRBV19 and TRBJ2-3, with TRBD1 matching over 7 bases. The CDR3 totals 15 residues. The V and J ends lost 1 base and 6 bases, in that order; junction bases with no gene match: 7. Germline CDR1 LNHDA, CDR2 SQIVND (reference sequence). CDR3 in DNA: TGTGCCAGTAGTATAGGGACAGGAAGCGGCGATACGCAGTATTTT. Translated: CASSIGTGSGDTQYF.

This clonotype is termed medium-sized. The chain employs TRBV7-8 and TRBJ2-7; D tentatively reads TRBD1 or TRBD2 (5 bases each). V lost 3 bases and J lost 6, with 9 bases in between. Germline V gene data show CDR1 as SGHVS and CDR2 as FQNEAQ. This CDR3 contains 12 residues. DNA of the CDR3: TGTGCCAGCAGCTTGGGACGGATCGAGCAGTACTTC. Protein sequence: CASSLGRIEQYF.

This clonotype appeared many times. The rearrangement links TRBV6-1 to TRBJ1-5; no firm D call. The germline gives CDR1 MNHNS, CDR2 SASEGT. V was cut by 6 bases and J by 0 bases, with 12 bases left in between. The CDR3 length is 15 residues. Here the CDR3 reads CASSQTDGSNQPQHF. For the CDR3, the DNA is TGTGCCAGCAGCCAGACCGACGGTAGCAATCAGCCCCAGCATTTT.

CDR3: CASTGGTGGTRAFF. The CDR3 nucleotides are TGTGCCAGTACAGGCGGGACAGGGGGAACTCGGGCTTTCTTT. This sequence joins TRBV19 and TRBJ1-1, with 11 nucleotides matching TRBD1. Germline V lookup: CDR1 LNHDA, CDR2 SQIVND (reference sequence). The CDR3 contains 14 residues. After removal of 7 bases from V and 11 bases from J, the junction contained 12 bases not matched to a gene.

The chain has TRBV19 and TRBJ2-7; 10 positions agree with TRBD1. This CDR3 has 14 amino acids. The V gene's germline CDR1 is LNHDA and CDR2 SQIVND (reference sequence). V dropped 5 bases and J dropped 6; count of bases not matched to a gene: 7. The CDR3 DNA sequence: TGTGCCAGTAGTCCAGGGACAGGGGACGTCGAGCAGTACTTC. Its protein is CASSPGTGDVEQYF.

This clonotype was counted at least ten times. The chain is built from TRBV7-6 and TRBJ2-3, with TRBD2 matching over 9 bases. Germline V gene lookup returns CDR1 SGHVS and CDR2 FNYEAQ. The CDR3 length is 16 residues. Trimming cost V 1 base and J 2 bases; bases outside gene matches: 4. This CDR3 reads CASSLDPSGTTDTQYF. CDR3 bases: TGTGCCAGCAGCTTAGACCCTAGCGGGACCACAGATACGCAGTATTTT.

The chain has TRBV4-2 and TRBJ2-7; no definite D call. Trimming stripped 0 bases from V and 1 base from J, with 13 bases between. Germline lookup yields CDR1 LGHNA and CDR2 YNFKEQ. The CDR3 runs 16 residues. The CDR3 bases are TGTGCCAGCAGCCAAGAGGTCAGCATCCTTTCCTACGAGCAGTACTTC. Translated, it gives CASSQEVSILSYEQYF.

This clonotype was observed at least ten times. This chain uses TRBV19 with TRBJ2-7; 11 nucleotides match TRBD1. Germline V gene data show CDR1 as LNHDA and CDR2 as SQIVND (reference sequence). The CDR3 sequence is 13 residues long. The trim removed 6 bases at V and 4 bases at J, leaving 2 bases unmatched. The CDR3 spells CASRDRGLYEQYF. As DNA, the CDR3 is TGTGCCAGTAGGGACAGGGGGCTGTACGAGCAGTACTTC.

This clonotype was counted at least ten times. V gene TRBV5-1 combines with J gene TRBJ2-7; 7 bases agree with TRBD1. The CDR3 covers 13 residues. The V segment lost 4 bases and the J segment 2 bases; nucleotides outside the gene matches: 3. In germline, CDR1 is SGHRS, CDR2 YFSETQ. CDR3 in amino acids: CASSKGQPYEQYF. In nucleotides, the CDR3 is TGCGCCAGCAGCAAGGGACAGCCCTACGAGCAGTACTTC.

The gene calls are TRBV6-1 and TRBJ2-2; 8 positions match TRBD2. The V and J ends lost 3 bases and 6 bases, in that order; junction bases with no gene match: 3. CDR1 is MNHNS and CDR2 is SASEGT in the germline V gene. This CDR3 has 14 residues. This CDR3 reads CASSDGGAPGELFF. DNA of the CDR3: TGTGCCAGCAGTGACGGGGGGGCCCCCGGGGAGCTGTTTTTT.

The rearrangement uses TRBV20-1 and TRBJ2-7; D could derive from TRBD1 or TRBD2 (5 bases each). The CDR3 sequence is 15 residues long. V lost 6 bases to trimming and J lost 1 base, with 19 bases between them. CDR1 and CDR2 from the germline V gene are DFQATT and SNEGSKA (reference sequence). The CDR3 DNA follows: TGCAGTGCGCGGACTGCTGAACAGGAGTCCTACGAGCAGTACTTC. This sequence encodes CSARTAEQESYEQYF.

This clonotype was recorded at least ten times. The V and J genes are TRBV6-4 and TRBJ2-1; 7 bases match TRBD2. The ends lost 8 bases at V and 4 bases at J; junction bases unmatched: 8. The CDR3 is 14 residues long. CDR1 MRHNA and CDR2 SNTAGT come from the germline V gene. This CDR3 reads CASSSSGGYNEQFF. DNA of the CDR3: TGTGCCAGCTCGTCTAGCGGCGGGTACAATGAGCAGTTCTTC.

This clonotype was counted many times. The CDR3, as DNA: TGCGCCAGCAGCCAGACCAATCCCCCTTCGAGGACCGGGGAGCTGTTTTTT. This gives the protein CASSQTNPPSRTGELFF. This chain connects TRBV4-1 to TRBJ2-2; D not resolved. The CDR3 consists of 17 residues. Germline V gene data show CDR1 as MGHRA and CDR2 as YSYEKL. V was cut by 3 bases and J by 5 bases, with 19 bases left in between.

As for this clonotype: No conserved phenylalanine or tryptophan is present at the end of the CDR3, so a read error is the likely explanation. The J gene is TRBJ2-7, the V gene TRBV7-6, with a tentative D call TRBD1 (7 bases). The CDR3 runs to 14 residues. Germline V gene lookup returns CDR1 SGHVS and CDR2 FNYEAQ. The V end lost 5 bases, the J end lost 9 bases, and 20 bases lay between the germline ends. CDR3 amino acids: CASSQGTAGGWQYL. The CDR3 DNA reads TGTGCCAGCAGCCAGGGGACAGCCGGGGGTTGGCAGTACCTC.

J is TRBJ1-4 and V is TRBV6-1; 7 bases are a match to TRBD1. Germline CDR1 and CDR2: MNHNS and SASEGT. The CDR3 runs 14 residues. V gave up 6 bases and J gave up 6 bases; unmatched junction bases: 7. The CDR3 spells CASRKTGAYEKLFF. The DNA for the CDR3 is TGTGCCAGCAGGAAAACAGGGGCGTATGAAAAACTGTTTTTT.

This clonotype has ten or more counts. The V and J genes are TRBV20-1 and TRBJ2-7; no clear D gene. V shed 0 bases and J shed 7 bases, with 16 bases lying between them. The V gene's germline CDR1 is DFQATT and CDR2 SNEGSKA (reference sequence). There are 14 residues in the CDR3. The CDR3 spells CSARDPALLGEQYF. DNA for the CDR3: TGCAGTGCTAGAGATCCGGCCCTACTGGGGGAGCAGTACTTC.

This clonotype was seen only a few times. The rearrangement links TRBV2 to TRBJ2-7; D may be TRBD1 or TRBD2 (5 bases each). The CDR3 is made up of 12 amino acids. Looked up from germline, CDR1 is SNHLY and CDR2 is FYNNEI. V lost 6 bases and J 6 bases, leaving 12 bases between the germline ends. The CDR3 bases are TGTGCCAGCAGCCACCGGGACCCCGAGCAGTACGTC. Translating gives CASSHRDPEQYV.

About this clonotype: One end of the junction varies from germline; a read error may be responsible. The rearrangement uses TRBV7-2 and TRBJ1-6; the match to TRBD1 covers 8 bases. Germline-derived CDR1 and CDR2 are SGHTA and FQGNSA. The CDR3 is 14 residues long. The chain's CDR3 is CASSPTGANSPLHF. The DNA of the CDR3 is TGTGCCAGCAGCCCGACAGGGGCGAATTCGCCCCTCCACTTT. The entire variable domain, with the rest obtained from reference TRBV7-2 and TRBJ1-6, is as follows: GAGVSQSPSNKVTEKGKDVELRCDPISGHTALYWYRQSLGQGLEFLIYFQGNSAPDKSGLPSDRFSAERTGGSVSTLTIQRTQQEDSAVYLCASSPTGANSPLHFGNGTRLTVT.

V is TRBV2 and J is TRBJ1-1; D perhaps matches TRBD1 (5 bases). CDR3 length: 14 residues. Deletions cut 7 bases from V and 4 bases from J, with 16 bases between. Germline V lookup: CDR1 SNHLY, CDR2 FYNNEI. CDR3: CASNPRVAGTEAFF. CDR3 in DNA: TGTGCCAGCAACCCCAGGGTAGCAGGCACTGAAGCTTTCTTT.

In its sample, this clonotype was seen a few times. A read error may produce the germline difference seen at one junction end. The V gene is TRBV10-2, the J gene TRBJ2-7; no firm D call. From germline, CDR1 is WSHSY and CDR2 SAAADI. CDR3 length equals 13 residues. CDR3 DNA: TGCGCCAGTAGTGAGAGGACCGCGGAGGAGCAGTACTTC. It encodes CASSERTAEEQYF.

V and J are TRBV9 and TRBJ1-2, with D possibly TRBD1 on 6 matching bases. Germline values: CDR1 SGDLS, CDR2 YYNGEE. This CDR3 comprises 14 residues. V shed 2 bases and J shed 1 base, with 9 bases lying between them. This chain's CDR3 is CASSVDSYNYGYTF. DNA for the CDR3: TGTGCCAGCAGCGTGGACAGTTATAACTATGGCTACACCTTC.

The rearrangement links TRBV29-1 to TRBJ1-4; a weak D match, TRBD1 (6 bases). The CDR3 is 13 amino acids. Germline CDR1 reads SQVTM; CDR2 reads ANQGSEA. V shed 4 bases and J shed 7 bases, with 13 bases lying between them. The CDR3 coding sequence is TGCAGCGTTGGGGGGCAGGGAAGTGAAAAACTGTTTTTT. Translation gives CSVGGQGSEKLFF.

In the case of this clonotype: The junction and the germline gene differ at one end; a read error may be behind it. The rearrangement joins TRBV10-3 to TRBJ2-1; 9 bases agree with TRBD1. The germline V gene has CDR1 ENHRY and CDR2 SYGVKD. The CDR3 runs 18 residues. DNA for the CDR3: TGTGCCATCAGTCCACCGGGACAGGGACCAGAATCCTGCAATGAGCGGTTCTTC. Amino acids: CAISPPGQGPESCNERFF.